The 13 T cell receptor beta chains presented below share a single source sample, sequenced in a study of PD-L1 blockade in urothelial cancer. Time point indicated: peripheral blood 6 weeks after treatment start. Libraries were prepared by immunoSEQ multiplex PCR; TCRdb keeps only in-frame clonotypes and omits some of them. The sample lists 50,000 or so clones; 70% to 85% were seen once. The sequencing used PBMCs, collected around atezolizumab (anti-PD-L1) treatment. These TCRs come from a man in his forties or fifties with urothelial cancer.

The chain joins TRBV5-5 to TRBJ1-1; D may be TRBD1 (5 bases). The CDR3 loop spans 15 amino acids. CDR1 is SGHKS, CDR2 YYEKEE, per germline (reference sequence). With 6 bases removed from V and 5 bases from J, the gap between germline ends came to 20 bases. The CDR3 reads CASTNGLAGRTEAFF. CDR3 sequence (DNA): TGTGCCAGCACCAACGGTCTGGCAGGGCGGACTGAAGCTTTCTTT.

This clone appeared a single time. The chain has TRBV6-1 and TRBJ2-7; 8 bases are shared with TRBD1. V shed 2 bases, J shed 5 bases, and the junction held 8 bases outside the gene matches. The CDR3 loop spans 15 amino acids. CDR1 is MNHNS and CDR2 is SASEGT in the germline V gene. In DNA form, the CDR3 reads TGTGCCAGCAGTGAATTCGGACAGGGTGTCAACGAGCAGTACTTC. This codes for CASSEFGQGVNEQYF.

CDR3 sequence (DNA): TGTGCCAGCAGTTTTCGACTAGCGGGAAGAGAGACCCAGTACTTC. Translation gives CASSFRLAGRETQYF. The gene calls are TRBV6-5 and TRBJ2-5; 11 positions agree with TRBD2. V shed 4 bases and J 4 bases; nucleotides not matched to a gene: 5. CDR1 is MNHEY, CDR2 SVGAGI, per germline. The CDR3 is 15 residues long.

The V call is TRBV4-1, the J call TRBJ2-3; TRBD2 is a possible D gene (5 bases). Trimming cost V 0 bases and J 5 bases, with 15 bases left between them. This CDR3 has 16 amino acids. The germline CDR1 and CDR2 sequences are MGHRA and YSYEKL. The CDR3 DNA sequence: TGCGCCAGCAGCCAAGATGTAAGCGGCACCGGAGATACGCAGTATTTT. The encoded protein is CASSQDVSGTGDTQYF.

The rearrangement joins TRBV19 to TRBJ2-7; TRBD2 agrees at 8 bases. Germline V gene sequence: CDR1 LNHDA, CDR2 SQIVND (reference sequence). The CDR3 covers 14 residues. After removal of 3 bases from V and 2 bases from J, the junction contained 3 bases not matched to a gene. The CDR3, as DNA: TGTGCCAGTAGTATTGCGGGAGGTGCCTACGAGCAGTACTTC. Its protein is CASSIAGGAYEQYF.

The chain couples TRBV6-5 to TRBJ2-7; TRBD1 agrees at 7 bases. Germline V lookup: CDR1 MNHEY, CDR2 SVGAGI. With V trimmed by 5 bases and J by 4 bases, 11 bases remained unmatched. The CDR3 runs 15 residues. This chain's CDR3 is CASSALNRGKYEQYF. As DNA, the CDR3 is TGTGCCAGCAGTGCCCTTAACAGGGGAAAATACGAGCAGTACTTC.

V and J are TRBV9 and TRBJ2-3; D gene unclear. The germline V and J ends were trimmed by 1 base and 0 bases, with 3 bases remaining between them. The germline V gene encodes CDR1 SGDLS and CDR2 YYNGEE. The CDR3 totals 13 residues. CDR3 sequence (DNA): TGTGCCAGCAGCGTATTAAGCACAGATACGCAGTATTTT. The encoded protein is CASSVLSTDTQYF.

This chain connects TRBV9 to TRBJ2-7; the D is unclear. CDR1 SGDLS and CDR2 YYNGEE come from the germline V gene. Trimming cost V 0 bases and J 0 bases, with 7 bases left between them. The CDR3 has 14 residues. The CDR3 sequence: CASSVGRFSYEQYF. CDR3 in DNA: TGTGCCAGCAGCGTAGGGCGGTTCTCCTACGAGCAGTACTTC.

This clone appeared a few times. The rearrangement uses TRBV9 and TRBJ1-6, with D maybe TRBD1 (6 bases). CDR3 length: 13 residues. The V and J ends lost 0 bases and 11 bases respectively, with 9 bases between them. Looked up from germline, CDR1 is SGDLS and CDR2 is YYNGEE. The CDR3 here is CASSVEGGTPLHF. The CDR3 DNA follows: TGTGCCAGCAGCGTAGAGGGGGGGACACCCCTCCACTTT.

V gene TRBV10-1 combines with J gene TRBJ2-7; 9 bases line up with TRBD2. Looked up from germline, CDR1 is WNHNN and CDR2 is SYGVQD (reference sequence). V shed 9 bases and J 5 bases; nucleotides not matched to a gene: 11. CDR3 length: 14 residues. CDR3 nucleotide sequence: TGCGCCAGAGGTGCCAGGACTAGCGAAAACGAGCAGTACTTC. Protein product: CARGARTSENEQYF.

In the case of this clone: This may be a read error: a much more frequent sequence differs by one nucleotide. Different DNA sequences within this sample yield the same CDR3. V usage is TRBV27 and J usage is TRBJ2-7; maybe TRBD1 (6 bases). Trimming removed 6 bases at V and 4 bases at J, with 7 bases between. The CDR3 has 11 residues. Germline V lookup: CDR1 MNHEY, CDR2 SMNVEV (reference sequence). CDR3 sequence reads: CASRQGYEQYF. In nucleotides, the CDR3 is TGTGCCAGCAGACAGGGATACGAGCAGTACTTC.

The gene calls are TRBV10-3 and TRBJ1-4; D is perhaps TRBD1 (5 bases). The CDR3 has 16 residues. V lost 0 bases and J 0 bases, leaving 8 bases between the germline ends. Germline assignment: CDR1 ENHRY and CDR2 SYGVKD. The CDR3 DNA follows: TGTGCCATCAGTGAGTCGACCAGGGCAACTAATGAAAAACTGTTTTTT. The encoded protein is CAISESTRATNEKLFF.

This chain connects TRBV18 to TRBJ1-3; 10 nucleotides match TRBD1. Germline V gene data show CDR1 as KGHSH and CDR2 as LQKENI. CDR3 size: 16 residues. The V segment lost 5 bases and the J segment 3 bases; nucleotides outside the gene matches: 7. The CDR3 nucleotides are TGTGCCAGCTCAGCCACGACAGGGGGCAATGGAAACACCATATATTTT. Protein product: CASSATTGGNGNTIYF.